This T cell receptor beta chain stems from a study of identical twins. This clonotype was observed a handful of times. Its antigen is as yet unknown. TCRdb recomputed calls from the 5' RACE reads with MiXCR, one row per CDR3 protein. This sample has fewer than 650,000 distinct CDR3 sequences, with about 7.6% found just once. The study, taken as a whole, reports: Cross-sectional statistics, not tracking of the same donors, supported the conclusions. Researchers reported weaker excess twin sharing in beta out-of-frame sequences. Clonotypes of the beta chain that were abundant in cord blood carried fewer insertions (memory repertoires showed none).

The germline V gene has CDR1 DFQATT and CDR2 SNEGSKA (reference sequence). V was clipped by 0 bases and J by 0 bases, with 15 bases between them. The CDR3 runs to 17 residues. Each donor was a healthy Caucasian. This sample was shared with a second study, whose subject was yellow fever vaccine responses in identical twins.

The sample comprised PBMCs. V usage is TRBV20-1 and J usage is TRBJ2-1; D tentatively reads TRBD1 or TRBD2 (5 bases each). This sequence originates from a woman between 18 and 29 years old in good health. The CDR3 DNA reads as TGCAGTGCTAGAGATCTCGGGGCCCCGAGCTCCTACAATGAGCAGTTCTTC. It codes for CSARDLGAPSSYNEQFF.